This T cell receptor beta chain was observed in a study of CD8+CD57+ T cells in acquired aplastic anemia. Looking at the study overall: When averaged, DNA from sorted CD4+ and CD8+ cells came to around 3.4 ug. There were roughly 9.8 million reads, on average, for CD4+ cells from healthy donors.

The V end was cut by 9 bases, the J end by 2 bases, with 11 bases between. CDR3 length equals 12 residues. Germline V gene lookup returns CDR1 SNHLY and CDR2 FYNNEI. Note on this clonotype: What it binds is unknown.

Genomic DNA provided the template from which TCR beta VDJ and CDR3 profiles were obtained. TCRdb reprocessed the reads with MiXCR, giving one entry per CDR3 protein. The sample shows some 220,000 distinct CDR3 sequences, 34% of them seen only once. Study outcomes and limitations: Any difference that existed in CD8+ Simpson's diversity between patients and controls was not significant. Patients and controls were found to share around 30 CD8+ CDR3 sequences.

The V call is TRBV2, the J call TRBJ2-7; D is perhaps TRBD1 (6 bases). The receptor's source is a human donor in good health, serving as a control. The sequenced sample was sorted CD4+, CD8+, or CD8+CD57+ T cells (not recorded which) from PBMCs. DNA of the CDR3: TGTGCCAGTGGGGACACCACCTACGAGCAGTACTTC. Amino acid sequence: CASGDTTYEQYF. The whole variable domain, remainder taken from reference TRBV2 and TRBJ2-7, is EPEVTQTPSHQVTQMGQEVILRCVPISNHLYFYWYRQILGQKVEFLVSFYNNEISEKSEIFDDQFSVERPDGSNFTLKIRSTKLEDSAMYFCASGDTTYEQYFGPGTRLTVT.